These 24 T cell receptor beta chains came from one sample sequenced in a study of breast tumors, draining lymph nodes, adjacent tissues. TCRdb reanalysed the multiplex PCR reads using MiXCR and keeps one entry per CDR3 protein. The sample shows under 250,000 distinct CDR3 sequences, less than 40% of them seen only once. Axillary draining lymph nodes of breast cancer patients supplied the node samples. Sequenced input: axillary lymph node tissue. The receptors here all came from a female donor with breast cancer. Some clones in this sample may be carry-over from other donors' samples.

This clonotype came up a few times. This may be a read error, as it is one base from a much larger clone. The J gene is TRBJ2-1, the V gene TRBV7-2; D may be TRBD1 or TRBD2 (5 bases each). This CDR3 region has 15 residues. Germline loops: CDR1 SGHTA, CDR2 FQGNSA. The CDR3 reads CASSLWDVSGNEQLF. The CDR3 DNA reads as TGTGCCAGCAGCTTATGGGACGTCTCGGGGAATGAGCAGCTCTTC.

J is TRBJ1-1 and V is TRBV29-1; D call uncertain. Trimming pared 5 bases from V and 0 bases from J, leaving 7 bases between. The CDR3 runs 12 residues. Germline assignment: CDR1 SQVTM and CDR2 ANQGSEA. The CDR3, as DNA: TGCAGCGTTTACCGGCTGAACACTGAAGCTTTCTTT. This gives the protein CSVYRLNTEAFF.

Concerning this clonotype: A much bigger clone sits one base away, suggesting this may be a read error. This CDR3 fails to terminate in the conserved phenylalanine or tryptophan, so it likely reflects a read error. This CDR3 is CASSSMGGNTDTQYP. CDR3 DNA sequence: TGTGCCAGTTCCTCAATGGGGGGGAACACAGATACGCAGTATCCT. The chain employs TRBV19 and TRBJ2-3; 7 bases agree with TRBD2. Trimming took 8 bases from V and 2 from J; bases not matched to a gene: 10. Per the germline V gene, CDR1 is LNHDA and CDR2 is SQIVND (reference sequence). The length of the CDR3 is 15 residues.

The chain has TRBV19 and TRBJ2-5; a possible D gene is TRBD2 (5 bases). This CDR3 is built from 13 residues. Trimming took 5 bases from V and 9 from J, leaving 16 bases between them. The germline CDR1 and CDR2 sequences are LNHDA and SQIVND (reference sequence). The CDR3 sequence is CASSLTTTEAQYF. CDR3 bases: TGTGCCAGTAGTCTCACGACTACCGAGGCCCAGTACTTC.

In this sample, this clonotype turned up many times. The J gene is TRBJ2-7, the V gene TRBV5-5; 10 bases fit TRBD1. CDR1 and CDR2 from the germline V gene are SGHKS and YYEKEE (reference sequence). After removal of 2 bases from V and 4 bases from J, the junction contained 3 bases not matched to a gene. CDR3 length equals 14 residues. Here the CDR3 DNA reads TGTGCCAGCAGCTTCCCGGGACAGGGGTACGAGCAGTACTTC. This translates into CASSFPGQGYEQYF.

On this clonotype: This may be a read error: a much more frequent sequence differs by one nucleotide. The genes are TRBV20-1 and TRBJ2-3, with D maybe TRBD2 (5 bases). CDR1 is DFQATT and CDR2 is SNEGSKA in the germline V gene (reference sequence). The CDR3 sequence is 13 residues long. The CDR3 bases are TGCGGTGCTAGCATCGGCCAAACAGATACGCAGTATTTT. It codes for CGASIGQTDTQYF.

V gene TRBV20-1 combines with J gene TRBJ2-3; D is possibly TRBD1 or TRBD2 (5 bases each). The V and J ends lost 2 bases and 4 bases respectively, with 22 bases between them. Germline CDR1 is DFQATT and CDR2 is SNEGSKA (reference sequence). This CDR3 region has 17 residues. For the CDR3, the DNA is TGCAGTGCTAGACTTTCGATGGGGGTTACGTCGGCAGATACGCAGTATTTT. It yields the protein CSARLSMGVTSADTQYF.

This clonotype was seen many times. This chain joins TRBV4-1 and TRBJ1-2; D is uncertain. The V gene lost 0 bases and the J gene lost 0 bases, with 8 bases spanning the gap. The CDR3 sequence is 15 residues long. The germline CDR1 and CDR2 sequences are MGHRA and YSYEKL. CDR3 loop: CASSQEVTANYGYTF. The CDR3 region has the DNA TGCGCCAGCAGCCAAGAAGTGACGGCTAACTATGGCTACACCTTC.

This clonotype was seen at least ten times. The chain joins TRBV19 to TRBJ2-1, with 8 positions matching TRBD2. The CDR3 extends over 16 amino acids. Germline CDR1 LNHDA, CDR2 SQIVND (reference sequence). Trimming took 4 bases from V and 6 from J; bases not matched to a gene: 11. CDR3 residues: CASSKREYSLGNEQFF. In nucleotides, the CDR3 is TGTGCCAGTAGTAAGCGGGAGTACTCTTTGGGCAATGAGCAGTTCTTC. The full variable domain, completed using reference TRBV19 and TRBJ2-1, is DGGITQSPKYLFRKEGQNVTLSCEQNLNHDAMYWYRQDPGQGLRLIYYSQIVNDFQKGDIAEGYSVSREKKESFPLTVTSAQKNPTAFYLCASSKREYSLGNEQFFGPGTRLTVL.

This clonotype was seen ten or more times. This chain links TRBV4-1 with TRBJ2-2; tentative D call: TRBD1 (7 bases). The CDR3 runs to 16 residues. The germline CDR1 and CDR2 sequences are MGHRA and YSYEKL. Trimming removed 4 bases from V and 3 bases from J, with 15 bases in between. The CDR3 here is CASSPTFRGDTGELFF. Here the CDR3 DNA reads TGCGCCAGCAGCCCCACCTTCAGGGGGGACACCGGGGAGCTGTTTTTT.

This chain connects TRBV12-3 or TRBV12-4 to TRBJ1-5, with no clear D. V dropped 3 bases and J dropped 1 base, with 10 bases sitting between them. The CDR3 totals 15 residues. Written as DNA, the CDR3 is TGTGCCAGCAGTTTTGGAGTGGGCAGCAATCAGCCCCAGCATTTT. It is translated as CASSFGVGSNQPQHF.

The chain recombines TRBV10-3 with TRBJ1-2; 7 bases match TRBD1. The CDR3 is 12 residues long. Per the germline V gene, CDR1 is ENHRY and CDR2 is SYGVKD. Unmatched junction bases numbered 5, after V lost 5 bases and J lost 8 bases. Written as DNA, the CDR3 is TGTGCCATCAGTACAGGGGTTGACGGCTACACCTTC. Translated, it gives CAISTGVDGYTF.

This clonotype was counted many times. The rearrangement joins TRBV30 to TRBJ2-7; TRBD2 matches at 9 bases. This CDR3 contains 13 residues. Germline loops: CDR1 GTSNPN, CDR2 SVGIG (reference sequence). V lost 3 bases, J lost 5 bases, and 5 bases stayed unmatched. The CDR3 sequence is CAWRRGLANEQYF. In DNA, the CDR3 is TGTGCCTGGAGGAGGGGACTAGCAAACGAGCAGTACTTC.

This clonotype was observed many times. The chain couples TRBV7-2 to TRBJ1-2; D is uncertain. Trimming cost V 5 bases and J 7 bases, with 20 bases left between them. There are 15 residues in the CDR3. Germline V CDR1 and CDR2: SGHTA, FQGNSA. The CDR3: CASSTPGGLTGGYTF. The CDR3 DNA follows: TGTGCCAGCAGCACCCCGGGCGGCCTGACGGGTGGCTACACCTTC.

This clonotype was picked up many times. This chain joins TRBV5-8 and TRBJ2-7; D remains unclear. Trimming stripped 2 bases from V and 4 bases from J, with 13 bases between. Germline CDR1 reads SGHTS; CDR2 reads YDEGEE. This CDR3 contains 14 residues. In DNA, the CDR3 is TGTGCCAGCAGCTTAGGCAGCCTGATGTACGAGCAGTACTTC. The encoded protein is CASSLGSLMYEQYF.

In regard to this clonotype: Without the conserved terminal phenylalanine or tryptophan, this CDR3 likely stems from a read error. It is unclear where the CDR3 begins or ends on the DNA, so no DNA is shown, and the CDR3 is as TCRdb lists it. The V gene is TRBV7-3, the J gene TRBJ1-6. The CDR3 has 9 amino acids, counting both end residues. Per germline, CDR1 SGHTA and CDR2 FQGTGA. The CDR3 sequence is CASSLTRAS.

This sequence joins TRBV6-2 or TRBV6-3 and TRBJ2-1, with TRBD2 identical over 11 bases. The germline V gene encodes CDR1 MNHEY and CDR2 SVGEGT. The J segment lost 4 bases and the V segment lost 9 bases, leaving 5 bases of the junction unmatched. There are 14 residues in the CDR3. The CDR3, as DNA: TGTGCCAGTATAGCGGGAGGGCCGTACAATGAGCAGTTCTTC. This sequence encodes CASIAGGPYNEQFF.

This clonotype has a count of ten or more. CDR3 protein: CASSLAGGPQFTDTQYF. The CDR3, as DNA: TGTGCCAGCAGCTTAGCGGGAGGACCCCAGTTCACAGATACGCAGTATTTT. V is TRBV7-9 and J is TRBJ2-3, with D tentatively TRBD2 (6 bases). Germline assignment: CDR1 SEHNR and CDR2 FQNEAQ (reference sequence). V dropped 0 bases and J dropped 2 bases, with 15 bases sitting between them. CDR3 length equals 17 residues. Full variable domain (missing parts from reference TRBV7-9 and TRBJ2-3): DTGVSQNPRHKITKRGQNVTFRCDPISEHNRLYWYRQTLGQGPEFLTYFQNEAQLEKSRLLSDRFSAERPKGSFSTLEIQRTEQGDSAMYLCASSLAGGPQFTDTQYFGPGTRLTVL.

About this clonotype: No conserved phenylalanine or tryptophan is present at the end of the CDR3, so a read error is the likely explanation. Here the CDR3 DNA reads TGTGCCAGCAGCTTCCGACCCCCCCCCCACGAGCAGTACCCC. It yields the protein CASSFRPPPHEQYP. The J gene is TRBJ2-7, the V gene TRBV7-3, with D hard to call. Germline V lookup: CDR1 SGHTA, CDR2 FQGTGA. V was shortened by 3 bases and J by 5 bases, with 14 bases between the two germline ends. CDR3 length: 14 amino acids.

With regard to this clonotype: This could be a read error, since a much larger clone is one nucleotide away. The J gene is TRBJ2-1, the V gene TRBV20-1; 9 positions match TRBD1. The V gene's germline CDR1 is DFQATT and CDR2 SNEGSKA (reference sequence). V lost 5 bases to trimming and J lost 4 bases; unmatched junction nucleotides: 12. This CDR3 is 16 amino acids long. This chain's CDR3 is CSARNQQGAAYNEQFF. The CDR3 DNA is TGCAGTGCTCGAAACCAACAGGGGGCGGCGTACAATGAGCAGTTCTTC.

This clonotype was recorded at least ten times. The chain uses TRBV6-5 and TRBJ2-7, with D perhaps matching TRBD1 or TRBD2 (5 bases each). This CDR3 contains 15 residues. The germline V gene has CDR1 MNHEY and CDR2 SVGAGI. V lost 6 bases, J lost 0 bases, and 15 bases lay in between. The CDR3 spells CASSPRDGVSYEQYF. CDR3 nucleotide sequence: TGTGCCAGCAGCCCCCGGGACGGTGTCTCCTACGAGCAGTACTTC.

The chain couples TRBV7-2 to TRBJ1-2, with D possibly TRBD1 on 5 matching bases. Trimming pared 8 bases from V and 6 bases from J, leaving 19 bases between. Germline V gene data show CDR1 as SGHTA and CDR2 as FQGNSA. This CDR3 comprises 14 residues. CDR3 amino acids: CASALGAGPNGYTF. The CDR3 coding sequence is TGTGCCAGCGCACTCGGGGCAGGACCGAATGGCTACACCTTC.

This clonotype was seen many times. The chain has TRBV20-1 and TRBJ2-1; the match to TRBD2 covers 10 bases. This CDR3 region has 14 residues. V gave up 0 bases and J gave up 9 bases; unmatched junction bases: 5. CDR1 is DFQATT and CDR2 is SNEGSKA in the germline V gene (reference sequence). The CDR3: CSARDSGRVSEQFF. Written as DNA, the CDR3 is TGCAGTGCTAGAGACAGCGGGAGGGTTTCTGAGCAGTTCTTC.

The rearrangement links TRBV20-1 to TRBJ1-5; maybe TRBD1 (5 bases). Between the trimmed V and J ends, which lost 0 bases and 11 bases, there was a span of 11 bases. Germline CDR1 reads DFQATT; CDR2 reads SNEGSKA (reference sequence). This CDR3 has 12 amino acids. The DNA for the CDR3 is TGCAGTGCTAGAGACGAGCGGGGGACCCAGCATTTT. The encoded protein is CSARDERGTQHF.